This passage covers 14 T cell receptor beta chains from one sample sequenced in a study of technical replicates of blood from a few donors. Assay used: immunoSEQ multiplex PCR; TCRdb lists only in-frame clones, some missing. The sample lists tens of thousands of clones, about 94% seen once, with about 0.27% in the top ten. The sequenced sample was T cells isolated from PBMCs. Receptors were obtained from a human donor in good health.

The count of this clone is one. The chain couples TRBV5-5 to TRBJ1-5; D is ambiguous. Germline V lookup: CDR1 SGHKS, CDR2 YYEKEE (reference sequence). This CDR3 region has 14 residues. The V and J ends lost 0 bases and 3 bases respectively, with 7 bases between them. The CDR3 bases are TGTGCCAGCAGCTTGGGTCCCGTCAATCAGCCCCAGCATTTT. Translation gives CASSLGPVNQPQHF.

The chain has TRBV27 and TRBJ2-7; no reliable D call. Germline V gene data show CDR1 as MNHEY and CDR2 as SMNVEV (reference sequence). The V gene lost 4 bases and the J gene lost 2 bases, with 18 bases spanning the gap. The CDR3 consists of 16 residues. CDR3 protein: CASSYIPAGPTYEQYF. CDR3 nucleotide sequence: TGTGCCAGCAGTTATATACCCGCAGGTCCTACCTACGAGCAGTACTTC.

The chain employs TRBV30 and TRBJ1-1, with a weak D call TRBD1 (5 bases). This CDR3 spans 16 amino acids. Germline assignment: CDR1 GTSNPN and CDR2 SVGIG (reference sequence). The V end lost 2 bases, the J end lost 0 bases, and 16 bases lay between the germline ends. CDR3: CAWSPLGGEMNTEAFF. The CDR3 nucleotides are TGTGCCTGGAGTCCCCTAGGAGGGGAGATGAACACTGAAGCTTTCTTT. The full variable domain, with the rest looked up from reference TRBV30 and TRBJ1-1, is SQTIHQWPATLVQPVGSPLSLECTVEGTSNPNLYWYRQAAGRGLQLLFYSVGIGQISSEVPQNLSASRPQDRQFILSSKKLLLSDSGFYLCAWSPLGGEMNTEAFFGQGTRLTVV.

The J gene is TRBJ2-1, the V gene TRBV4-1; tentatively, D is TRBD1 (5 bases). The length of the CDR3 is 13 residues. Trimming left V 4 bases short and J 7 bases short, with 11 bases between. Germline CDR1 and CDR2: MGHRA and YSYEKL. In DNA, the CDR3 is TGCGCCAGCAGCCTGACCAGGGTAAATGAGCAGTTCTTC. Protein sequence: CASSLTRVNEQFF.

The chain is built from TRBV19 and TRBJ2-5, with 11 bases that match TRBD2. Germline CDR1 is LNHDA and CDR2 is SQIVND (reference sequence). Trimming took 6 bases from V and 2 from J; bases not matched to a gene: 5. This CDR3 comprises 15 residues. DNA of the CDR3: TGTGCCAGTAGCCGGGGACTAGCGGTTCAAGAGACCCAGTACTTC. Translated, it gives CASSRGLAVQETQYF.

The chain joins TRBV7-9 to TRBJ2-7; 9 bases map to TRBD1. Germline V gives CDR1 SEHNR, CDR2 FQNEAQ (reference sequence). With V trimmed by 3 bases and J by 2 bases, 8 bases remained unmatched. The CDR3 runs to 16 residues. Here the CDR3 DNA reads TGTGCCAGCAGCTTGCTCGGACAGGGGCCTACCTACGAGCAGTACTTC. It yields the protein CASSLLGQGPTYEQYF.

This chain joins TRBV19 and TRBJ2-5; 11 bases fit TRBD2. Germline V gene sequence: CDR1 LNHDA, CDR2 SQIVND (reference sequence). Unmatched junction bases numbered 7, after V lost 8 bases and J lost 2 bases. The CDR3 length is 15 residues. CDR3 amino acids: CASSRTSGRQETQYF. The CDR3 DNA follows: TGTGCCAGTTCTAGGACTAGCGGGCGGCAAGAGACCCAGTACTTC.

The sample holds a few counts of this clone. The chain has TRBV21-1 and TRBJ2-7; TRBD1, the D gene given by the table, was not confirmed from the DNA. TRBV21-1 constitutes a pseudogene. The CDR3 consists of 18 residues. The CDR3 coding sequence is TGTGCCAGCAGCCCCCTCGATCAGGGCCCGGGGACATCCTACGAGCAGTACTTC. Translated: CASSPLDQGPGTSYEQYF.

The rearrangement joins TRBV6-1 to TRBJ1-1; tentative D call: TRBD1 (6 bases). The V gene lost 6 bases and the J gene lost 0 bases, with 14 bases spanning the gap. The germline V gene encodes CDR1 MNHNS and CDR2 SASEGT. The CDR3 is 15 amino acids. CDR3 in DNA: TGTGCCAGCAGCGAGGGGGTAGGGGTGAACACTGAAGCTTTCTTT. Amino acid sequence: CASSEGVGVNTEAFF.

The chain carries TRBV6-1 and TRBJ2-7, with a weak D call TRBD2 (5 bases). The CDR3 length is 15 residues. V lost 1 base and J lost 7, with 17 bases in between. The V gene's germline CDR1 is MNHNS and CDR2 SASEGT. CDR3 bases: TGTGCCAGCAGTGAAGTGCCTAGCAGCGTAAAGGAGCAGTACTTC. It yields the protein CASSEVPSSVKEQYF.

The chain combines TRBV6-6 with TRBJ2-7; the D is unclear. The germline V and J ends were trimmed by 0 bases and 6 bases, with 18 bases remaining between them. The CDR3 has 16 residues. CDR1 is MNHNY and CDR2 is SVGAGI in the germline V gene (reference sequence). The CDR3 region is CASSYSIGVLGGEQYF. CDR3 DNA: TGTGCCAGCAGTTACTCGATTGGTGTGCTCGGTGGCGAGCAGTACTTC.

This chain joins TRBV10-1 and TRBJ1-2; 8 bases are a match to TRBD1. Germline CDR1 reads WNHNN; CDR2 reads SYGVQD (reference sequence). The ends lost 4 bases at V and 8 bases at J; junction bases unmatched: 6. This CDR3 comprises 13 residues. The CDR3 is CASSGDRFVGYTF. As DNA, the CDR3 is TGCGCCAGCAGTGGGGACAGGTTCGTCGGCTACACCTTC.

The chain is built from TRBV9 and TRBJ2-3; 11 positions agree with TRBD2. V gave up 3 bases and J gave up 6 bases; unmatched junction bases: 9. CDR1 and CDR2 (germline): SGDLS, YYNGEE. The CDR3 length is 16 residues. The CDR3 DNA reads as TGTGCCAGCAGCGACCATACTAGCGGGAGTGGGGATACGCAGTATTTT. It yields the protein CASSDHTSGSGDTQYF.

This clone was counted a single time. V usage is TRBV13 and J usage is TRBJ1-1; D remains unclear. Trimming cost V 5 bases and J 1 base, with 14 bases left between them. This CDR3 has 15 amino acids. Germline values: CDR1 PRHDT, CDR2 FYEKMQ (reference sequence). This CDR3 is CASSPGWTENTEAFF. CDR3 nucleotides: TGTGCCAGCAGCCCGGGTTGGACTGAGAACACTGAAGCTTTCTTT.